The rows below give T cell receptor beta chains drawn from one sample of a study of human T cells and chemical hapten exposure. Each CDR3 protein is one row after TCRdb ran MiXCR on the RACE reads. Among 80,000 to 95,000 distinct CDR3 sequences listed, 8% to 13% were seen once. The sequencing used whole blood, collected in connection with sensitization to the hapten diphenylcyclopropenone (DPC). The origin of the receptors is a man aged 35-49 years with alopecia areata. Some clones in this sample may be carry-over from other donors' samples. CDR3s include the opening cysteine and the closing phenylalanine or tryptophan.

cdr3_length: 13; v_call: TRBV28; j_call: TRBJ2-7; cdr3_aa: CASSSRRHSGLYF
cdr3_length: 14; v_call: TRBV7-9; j_call: TRBJ2-5; cdr3_aa: CASSVRRTGETQYF
cdr3_length: 14; v_call: TRBV5-4; j_call: TRBJ1-1; cdr3_aa: CASNGRGSNTEAFF
cdr3_length: 16; v_call: TRBV11-1; j_call: TRBJ2-3; cdr3_aa: CASSNFAAGGTDTQYF
cdr3_length: 13; v_call: TRBV7-6; j_call: TRBJ2-2; cdr3_aa: CASSTGGTGELFF
cdr3_length: 13; v_call: TRBV29-1; j_call: TRBJ1-5; cdr3_aa: CSATTGNNQPQHF
cdr3_length: 12; v_call: TRBV6-5; j_call: TRBJ2-3; cdr3_aa: CASGQGTDTQYF
cdr3_length: 16; v_call: TRBV20-1; j_call: TRBJ1-6; cdr3_aa: CSARAAAGGPYSPLHF
cdr3_length: 16; v_call: TRBV9; j_call: TRBJ2-1; cdr3_aa: CASSVRTSGSIDEQFF
cdr3_length: 15; v_call: TRBV6-2/TRBV6-3; j_call: TRBJ2-7; cdr3_aa: CASSSLAGSSYEQYF
cdr3_length: 15; v_call: TRBV4-3; j_call: TRBJ2-1; cdr3_aa: CASSVYRTSFNEQFF
cdr3_length: 15; v_call: TRBV5-1; j_call: TRBJ2-1; cdr3_aa: CASSPDRASYNEQFF
cdr3_length: 15; v_call: TRBV20-1; j_call: TRBJ2-6; cdr3_aa: CSASRTAPGANVLTF
cdr3_length: 13; v_call: TRBV12-3/TRBV12-4; j_call: TRBJ1-4; cdr3_aa: CASMETGDEKLFF
cdr3_length: 15; v_call: TRBV5-6; j_call: TRBJ2-5; cdr3_aa: CASSGKWIGQETQYF
cdr3_length: 14; v_call: TRBV20-1; j_call: TRBJ2-3; cdr3_aa: CSAELAGGADTQYF
cdr3_length: 16; v_call: TRBV3-1; j_call: TRBJ2-5; cdr3_aa: CASTPTRRGNQETQYF
cdr3_length: 15; v_call: TRBV5-1; j_call: TRBJ2-7; cdr3_aa: CASSLVAGGLYEQYF
cdr3_length: 18; v_call: TRBV4-1; j_call: TRBJ2-5; cdr3_aa: CASSQVEQGFVPQETQYF
cdr3_length: 14; v_call: TRBV12-3/TRBV12-4; j_call: TRBJ1-2; cdr3_aa: CASSSLDGNYGYTF
cdr3_length: 13; v_call: TRBV6-5; j_call: TRBJ1-2; cdr3_aa: CASSYEGADGYTF
cdr3_length: 13; v_call: TRBV12-3/TRBV12-4; j_call: TRBJ2-1; cdr3_aa: CASRENSGNEQFF
cdr3_length: 13; v_call: TRBV11-1; j_call: TRBJ2-7; cdr3_aa: CASSNTGTYEQYF
cdr3_length: 15; v_call: TRBV7-2; j_call: TRBJ2-7; cdr3_aa: CASSLGGSGNYEQYF
cdr3_length: 12; v_call: TRBV6-1; j_call: TRBJ1-2; cdr3_aa: CASSDSLYGYTF
cdr3_length: 15; v_call: TRBV5-1; j_call: TRBJ2-3; cdr3_aa: CASSLGGSSTDTQYF
cdr3_length: 15; v_call: TRBV6-5; j_call: TRBJ1-5; cdr3_aa: CASSNTGGQNQPQHF
cdr3_length: 12; v_call: TRBV18; j_call: TRBJ2-3; cdr3_aa: CASSPPADTQYF
cdr3_length: 16; v_call: TRBV7-2; j_call: TRBJ2-3; cdr3_aa: CASSLRGTASTDTQYF
cdr3_length: 16; v_call: TRBV27; j_call: TRBJ1-6; cdr3_aa: CASSLAGAGLGSPLHF
cdr3_length: 13; v_call: TRBV27; j_call: TRBJ1-4; cdr3_aa: CASKQGNGEKLFF
cdr3_length: 16; v_call: TRBV6-2/TRBV6-3; j_call: TRBJ1-3; cdr3_aa: CASSPDTARSGNTIYF
cdr3_length: 16; v_call: TRBV6-5; j_call: TRBJ2-3; cdr3_aa: CASSYSLLMPQIAQYF
cdr3_length: 19; v_call: TRBV5-1; j_call: TRBJ2-1; cdr3_aa: CASSPKGFREGCSYNEQFF
cdr3_length: 13; v_call: TRBV20-1; j_call: TRBJ1-1; cdr3_aa: CSATRDSVAEAFF
cdr3_length: 15; v_call: TRBV4-3; j_call: TRBJ1-3; cdr3_aa: CASSQDTFSGNTIYF
cdr3_length: 14; v_call: TRBV7-3; j_call: TRBJ2-1; cdr3_aa: CASSLGTNYNEQFF
cdr3_length: 12; v_call: TRBV29-1; j_call: TRBJ1-3; cdr3_aa: CSIRGAGNTIYF
cdr3_length: 13; v_call: TRBV30; j_call: TRBJ1-1; cdr3_aa: CAWSVPNSLKAFF
cdr3_length: 12; v_call: TRBV20-1; j_call: TRBJ1-5; cdr3_aa: CSASRRSQPQHF
cdr3_length: 14; v_call: TRBV29-1; j_call: TRBJ2-5; cdr3_aa: CSVSNGRALETQYF
cdr3_length: 13; v_call: TRBV20-1; j_call: TRBJ2-3; cdr3_aa: CSAGPGGTDTQYF
cdr3_length: 18; v_call: TRBV6-6; j_call: TRBJ2-1; cdr3_aa: CASSYGLLGLAGDNEQFF
cdr3_length: 15; v_call: TRBV7-2; j_call: TRBJ1-5; cdr3_aa: CASSLHAAREQPQHF
cdr3_length: 14; v_call: TRBV6-2/TRBV6-3; j_call: TRBJ1-3; cdr3_aa: CASSYAEVGNTIYF
cdr3_length: 11; v_call: TRBV29-1; j_call: TRBJ1-1; cdr3_aa: CSVEWSTEAFF
cdr3_length: 17; v_call: TRBV5-4; j_call: TRBJ2-1; cdr3_aa: CASSLPVGSGRVNEQFF
cdr3_length: 15; v_call: TRBV29-1; j_call: TRBJ2-1; cdr3_aa: CSVEDPRKSYNEQFF
cdr3_length: 15; v_call: TRBV28; j_call: TRBJ1-1; cdr3_aa: CASSFLGPMNTEAFF
cdr3_length: 16; v_call: TRBV20-1; j_call: TRBJ2-1; cdr3_aa: CSPYDGAGIAYNEQFF
cdr3_length: 14; v_call: TRBV27; j_call: TRBJ1-1; cdr3_aa: CASSSQGVGTEAFF
cdr3_length: 14; v_call: TRBV28; j_call: TRBJ2-1; cdr3_aa: CASSLPGLGTEQFF
cdr3_length: 14; v_call: TRBV2; j_call: TRBJ2-3; cdr3_aa: CASSVSGYTDTQYF
cdr3_length: 15; v_call: TRBV5-4; j_call: TRBJ1-4; cdr3_aa: CASSHGGATNEKLFF